This T cell receptor beta chain derives from a study of shared clonotypes between healthy human individuals. Background on the study: Three CD4 naive, three CD4 memory, two CD8 naive and one CD8 memory plate were used per donor.

The naive CD8 fraction comprised CD45RO-negative cells positively selected for CCR7 and excluded terminally differentiated effector memory CD45RA+ cells. For this clone: Antigen specificity is unknown.

The protocol was immunoSEQ multiplex PCR, while the TCRdb copy is restricted to in-frame clones and leaves out a portion. The data show around 2.1 million clones, with just over 90% seen just once and around 1.7% held by the top ten. Broader study findings: A generally larger estimated richness was seen in naive subsets than in memory subsets.

Trimming took 1 base from V and 0 from J, leaving 13 bases between them. The CDR3 runs 16 residues. Germline V lookup: CDR1 LGHNA, CDR2 YNFKEQ. This TCR was sampled from a man younger than 35 in good health. Some clones in this sample may be carry-over from other donors' samples. Sequencing used naive CD8+ T cells from PBMCs. The rearrangement links TRBV4-2 to TRBJ2-7; D uncertain. The DNA for the CDR3 is TGTGCCAGCAGCCAAGTGTTTACGGTTAGCTCCTACGAGCAGTACTTC. Its protein product is CASSQVFTVSSYEQYF.